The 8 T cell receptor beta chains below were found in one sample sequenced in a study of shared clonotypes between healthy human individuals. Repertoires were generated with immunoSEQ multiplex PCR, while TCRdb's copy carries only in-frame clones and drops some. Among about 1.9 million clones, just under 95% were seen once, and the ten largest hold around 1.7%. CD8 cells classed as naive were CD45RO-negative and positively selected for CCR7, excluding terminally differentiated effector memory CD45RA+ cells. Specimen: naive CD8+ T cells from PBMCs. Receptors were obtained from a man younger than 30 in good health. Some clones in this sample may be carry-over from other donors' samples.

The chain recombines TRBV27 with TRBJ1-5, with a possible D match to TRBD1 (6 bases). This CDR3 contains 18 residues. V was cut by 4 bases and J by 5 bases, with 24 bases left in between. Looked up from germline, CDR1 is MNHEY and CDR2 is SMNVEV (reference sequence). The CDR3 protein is CASSSTTFGGAAHQPQHF. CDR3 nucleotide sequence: TGTGCCAGCAGTTCGACCACTTTTGGGGGGGCGGCCCATCAGCCCCAGCATTTT.

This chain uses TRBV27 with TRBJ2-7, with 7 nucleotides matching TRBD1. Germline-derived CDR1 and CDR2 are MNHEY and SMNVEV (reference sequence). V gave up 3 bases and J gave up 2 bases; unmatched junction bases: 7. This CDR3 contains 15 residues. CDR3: CASSFVDRAAYEQYF. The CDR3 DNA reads TGTGCCAGCAGTTTCGTCGACAGGGCAGCCTACGAGCAGTACTTC.

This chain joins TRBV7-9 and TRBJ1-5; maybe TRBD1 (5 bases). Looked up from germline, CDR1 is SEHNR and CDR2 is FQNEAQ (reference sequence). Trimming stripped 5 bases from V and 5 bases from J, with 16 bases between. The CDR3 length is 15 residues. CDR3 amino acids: CASSPIGANDQPQHF. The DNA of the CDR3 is TGTGCCAGCAGCCCAATAGGGGCCAACGATCAGCCCCAGCATTTT. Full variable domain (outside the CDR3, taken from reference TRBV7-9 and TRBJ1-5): DTGVSQNPRHKITKRGQNVTFRCDPISEHNRLYWYRQTLGQGPEFLTYFQNEAQLEKSRLLSDRFSAERPKGSFSTLEIQRTEQGDSAMYLCASSPIGANDQPQHFGDGTRLSIL.

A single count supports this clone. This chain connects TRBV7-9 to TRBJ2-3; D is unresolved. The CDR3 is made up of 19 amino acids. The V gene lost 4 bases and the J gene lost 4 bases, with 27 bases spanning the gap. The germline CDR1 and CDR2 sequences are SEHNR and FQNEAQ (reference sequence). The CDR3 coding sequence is TGTGCCAGCAGCTCCCTGATTACCGGCTACTCCTCTGGCTCAGATACGCAGTATTTT. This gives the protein CASSSLITGYSSGSDTQYF.

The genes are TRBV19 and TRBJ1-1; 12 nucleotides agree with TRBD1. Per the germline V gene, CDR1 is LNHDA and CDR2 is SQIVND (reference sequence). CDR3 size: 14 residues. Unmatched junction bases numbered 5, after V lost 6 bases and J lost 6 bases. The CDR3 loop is CASRPGQGAPEAFF. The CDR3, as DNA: TGTGCCAGTAGGCCGGGACAGGGGGCCCCTGAAGCTTTCTTT.

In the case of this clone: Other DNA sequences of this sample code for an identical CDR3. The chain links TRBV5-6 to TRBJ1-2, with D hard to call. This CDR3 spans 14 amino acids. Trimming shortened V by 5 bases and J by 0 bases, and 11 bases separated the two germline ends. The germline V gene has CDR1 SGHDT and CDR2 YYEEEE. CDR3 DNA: TGTGCCAGCAGTCCAACCGGGACTAACTATGGCTACACCTTC. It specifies CASSPTGTNYGYTF.

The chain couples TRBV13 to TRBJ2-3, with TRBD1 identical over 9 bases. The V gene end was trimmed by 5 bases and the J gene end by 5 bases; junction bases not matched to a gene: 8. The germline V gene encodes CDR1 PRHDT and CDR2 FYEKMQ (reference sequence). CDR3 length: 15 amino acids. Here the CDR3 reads CASSPRDRVQDTQYF. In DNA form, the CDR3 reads TGTGCCAGCAGCCCACGGGACAGGGTTCAAGATACGCAGTATTTT.

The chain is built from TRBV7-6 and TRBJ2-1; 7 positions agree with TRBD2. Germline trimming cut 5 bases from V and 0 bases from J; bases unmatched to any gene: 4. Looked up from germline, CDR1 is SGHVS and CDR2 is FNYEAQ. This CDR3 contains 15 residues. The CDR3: CASSHLAVSYNEQFF. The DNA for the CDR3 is TGTGCCAGCAGCCACCTAGCGGTCTCCTACAATGAGCAGTTCTTC. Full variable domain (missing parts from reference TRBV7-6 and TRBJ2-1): GAGVSQSPRYKVTKRGQDVALRCDPISGHVSLYWYRQALGQGPEFLTYFNYEAQQDKSGLPNDRFSAERPEGSISTLTIQRTEQRDSAMYRCASSHLAVSYNEQFFGPGTRLTVL.